This T cell receptor (beta chain) was identified during a study of shared clonotypes between healthy human individuals. Study at large: Three plates were used per donor for CD4 naive, three for CD4 memory, two for CD8 naive and one for CD8 memory. Notes on the study in general: Across several donors, naive CD4 shared 5% to 6%, naive CD8 less than 4%, memory CD4 about 2.5%, memory CD8 under 0.5%.

Sequencing used immunoSEQ multiplex PCR; TCRdb keeps in-frame clones, though not all of them. The sample records 640,000 or so clones, roughly 78% being singletons. Germline V CDR1 and CDR2: SQVTM, ANQGSEA. V shed 8 bases and J 5 bases; nucleotides not matched to a gene: 9. The CDR3 is made up of 14 amino acids. Researchers partitioned CD4+ cells into CD45RA+ naive and CD45RA-negative memory subsets. This clone has just one count. The antigen is undetermined. The specimen sequenced was memory CD4+ T cells sorted from blood. Regarding subset: CD45RA-negative fraction. This chain connects TRBV29-1 to TRBJ2-3; TRBD1 matches 11 bases. This sequence originates from a woman aged 30 to 39 in good health. DNA for the CDR3: TGCAGCACCTCCGGGACAGGGGGTGGAGATACGCAGTATTTT. Its protein is CSTSGTGGGDTQYF.